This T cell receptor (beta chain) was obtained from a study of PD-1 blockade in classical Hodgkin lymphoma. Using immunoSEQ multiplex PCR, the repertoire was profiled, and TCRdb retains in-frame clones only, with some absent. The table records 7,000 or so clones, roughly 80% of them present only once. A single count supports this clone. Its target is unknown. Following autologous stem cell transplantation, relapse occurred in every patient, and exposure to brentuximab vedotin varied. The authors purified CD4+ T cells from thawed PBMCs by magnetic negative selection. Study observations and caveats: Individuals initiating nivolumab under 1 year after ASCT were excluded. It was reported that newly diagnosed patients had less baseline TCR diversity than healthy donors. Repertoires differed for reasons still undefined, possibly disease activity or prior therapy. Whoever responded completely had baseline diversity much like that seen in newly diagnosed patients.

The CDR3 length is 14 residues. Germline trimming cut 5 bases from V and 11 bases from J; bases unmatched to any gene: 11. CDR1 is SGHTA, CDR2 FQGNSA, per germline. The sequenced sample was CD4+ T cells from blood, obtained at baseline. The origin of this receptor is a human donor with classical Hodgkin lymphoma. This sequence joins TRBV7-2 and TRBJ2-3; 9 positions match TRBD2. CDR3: CASSVSGGREWQYF. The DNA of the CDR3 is TGTGCCAGCAGCGTTAGTGGCGGGAGGGAGTGGCAGTATTTT.